This T cell receptor (beta chain) appears in the sequencing data of a study of tumor-infiltrating T cells and Merkel cell polyomavirus. In the study overall: The T cells studied were CD8+ and recognized the Merkel cell polyomavirus KLL epitope. Study observations and caveats: Among hundreds of unique KLL-specific TRB sequences, only one clonotype was public.

Profiling relied on immunoSEQ multiplex PCR, and the TCRdb table lists in-frame clones only, not all of them. Found here are 2,000 to 2,500 clones, roughly 98% of them singletons; the top ten hold more than 2.5%. Every patient's tumor was robustly positive for Merkel cell polyomavirus Large T antigen on immunohistochemistry. A word on this clone: The antigen is unknown.

This CDR3 spans 14 amino acids. The germline CDR1 and CDR2 sequences are SGHTA and FQGNSA. V lost 5 bases and J lost 4, with 12 bases in between. The sequenced sample was lymph node tissue. The chain couples TRBV7-2 to TRBJ2-1; the D is unclear. This TCR derives from a man in his 70s with Merkel cell carcinoma. This CDR3 reads CASSLMQAYNEQFF. CDR3 in DNA: TGTGCCAGCAGCCTTATGCAGGCATACAATGAGCAGTTCTTC.